This note documents a single TCR beta chain sequence. Germline V gives CDR1 LGHNA, CDR2 YSLEER. With V trimmed by 2 bases and J by 15 bases, 6 bases remained unmatched. The CDR3 covers 12 residues. The data were taken from a study of T-cell memory formation after mild COVID-19. TCRdb reprocessed the 5' RACE reads with MiXCR, giving one entry per CDR3 protein. The repertoire consists of some 100,000 distinct CDR3 sequences, with 11% occurring once and the leading ten covering 40%. Source material: PBMCs or a T cell subset sorted from them (not recorded which). The receptor's source is a man in his late teens or twenties who had mild COVID-19 (a few samples of this study predate the infection). Cell type and time point are not known. J is TRBJ2-1 and V is TRBV4-3, with 8 positions matching TRBD2. Here the CDR3 reads CASSQPGGAMFF. The CDR3 nucleotides read TGCGCCAGCAGCCAACCCGGGGGGGCTATGTTCTTC.